Each of the 10 T cell receptor beta chains below was sequenced from the same sample in a study of shared clonotypes between healthy human individuals. Measured with immunoSEQ multiplex PCR; TCRdb has only the in-frame clones, and not every one. The sample carries over a million clones, roughly 98% recorded once. The sequenced material came from naive CD4+ T cells sorted from blood. Described subset: CD45RA+ positively selected. These receptors were obtained from a man aged 25-45 years in good health.

V usage is TRBV4-1 and J usage is TRBJ1-2; TRBD1 agrees at 9 bases. Trimming took 4 bases from V and 10 from J; bases not matched to a gene: 10. Per germline, CDR1 MGHRA and CDR2 YSYEKL. CDR3 length equals 14 residues. Here the CDR3 DNA reads TGCGCCAGCAGCCCTATCCGGGACAGGGTATCCTACACCTTC. Encoded protein: CASSPIRDRVSYTF.

The V gene is TRBV7-8, the J gene TRBJ1-2; the match to TRBD1 covers 11 bases. The trim removed 6 bases at V and 2 bases at J, leaving 8 bases unmatched. The CDR3 runs to 16 residues. Germline assignment: CDR1 SGHVS and CDR2 FQNEAQ. CDR3 in DNA: TGTGCCAGCAGTCCACTGGGGACAGGGGGAAACTATGGCTACACCTTC. Its protein product is CASSPLGTGGNYGYTF.

This chain uses TRBV5-1 with TRBJ1-2, with a possible D match to TRBD1 (5 bases). Germline CDR1 SGHRS, CDR2 YFSETQ. The CDR3 has 15 amino acids. Trimming took 8 bases from V and 1 from J, leaving 18 bases between them. The DNA for the CDR3 is TGCGCCAGTCAAGAGCTGACGGGACTTAACTATGGCTACACCTTC. Residues: CASQELTGLNYGYTF.

The chain employs TRBV7-8 and TRBJ2-7, with 12 bases identical to TRBD2. Germline V gene data show CDR1 as SGHVS and CDR2 as FQNEAQ. The length of the CDR3 is 17 residues. V was clipped by 3 bases and J by 4 bases; unmatched bases: 10. DNA of the CDR3: TGTGCCAGCAGCTTCGGGACTAGCGGGTCTCGAGGGTACGAGCAGTACTTC. This encodes CASSFGTSGSRGYEQYF.

J is TRBJ1-5 and V is TRBV6-6; 9 nucleotides agree with TRBD1. This CDR3 contains 15 residues. Germline-derived CDR1 and CDR2 are MNHNY and SVGAGI (reference sequence). V dropped 5 bases and J dropped 7; count of bases not matched to a gene: 9. This CDR3 reads CASSLQGQGGQPQHF. CDR3 bases: TGTGCCAGCAGTCTCCAGGGACAGGGCGGGCAGCCCCAGCATTTT.

This rearrangement joins TRBV7-2 to TRBJ2-6; D is undetermined. The length of the CDR3 is 15 residues. Germline CDR1 reads SGHTA; CDR2 reads FQGNSA. The germline V and J ends were trimmed by 4 bases and 1 base, with 8 bases remaining between them. CDR3 bases: TGTGCCAGCAGCTCCCTGGGATCTGGGGCCAACGTCCTGACTTTC. Protein sequence: CASSSLGSGANVLTF.

The V gene is TRBV7-6, the J gene TRBJ2-7, with TRBD2 identical over 11 bases. Per germline, CDR1 SGHVS and CDR2 FNYEAQ. V shed 1 base and J 1 base; nucleotides not matched to a gene: 9. CDR3 length equals 18 residues. CDR3 sequence: CASSLVVAGGPRSYEQYF. The CDR3 DNA follows: TGTGCCAGCAGCTTAGTGGTAGCGGGAGGGCCGCGGTCCTACGAGCAGTACTTC. Based on the CDR3 plus reference TRBV7-6 and TRBJ2-7, the full variable domain is GAGVSQSPRYKVTKRGQDVALRCDPISGHVSLYWYRQALGQGPEFLTYFNYEAQQDKSGLPNDRFSAERPEGSISTLTIQRTEQRDSAMYRCASSLVVAGGPRSYEQYFGPGTRLTVT.

This chain joins TRBV28 and TRBJ2-7; TRBD2 agrees at 13 bases. Germline V gene lookup returns CDR1 MDHEN and CDR2 SYDVKM. The CDR3 is made up of 15 amino acids. The V gene end was trimmed by 3 bases and the J gene end by 9 bases; junction bases not matched to a gene: 8. CDR3 in amino acids: CASSFRTSGRIGQYF. In DNA form, the CDR3 reads TGTGCCAGCAGTTTCCGGACTAGCGGGAGAATCGGGCAGTACTTC.

J is TRBJ2-1 and V is TRBV28, with a tentative D call TRBD2 (5 bases). V lost 7 bases to trimming and J lost 4 bases, with 17 bases between them. Germline lookup yields CDR1 MDHEN and CDR2 SYDVKM. The CDR3 has 15 residues. In DNA form, the CDR3 reads TGTGCCAGCAACTTCGGCGGGTCGGCTTACAATGAGCAGTTCTTC. Translated, it gives CASNFGGSAYNEQFF.

This sequence joins TRBV5-1 and TRBJ2-7; no firm D call. V lost 0 bases and J 3 bases, leaving 10 bases between the germline ends. Looked up from germline, CDR1 is SGHRS and CDR2 is YFSETQ. This CDR3 is built from 14 residues. CDR3 region: CASSLGASIYEQYF. The CDR3, as DNA: TGCGCCAGCAGCTTGGGTGCCTCGATCTACGAGCAGTACTTC. The full variable domain, rest sourced from reference TRBV5-1 and TRBJ2-7, is KAGVTQTPRYLIKTRGQQVTLSCSPISGHRSVSWYQQTPGQGLQFLFEYFSETQRNKGNFPGRFSGRQFSNSRSEMNVSTLELGDSALYLCASSLGASIYEQYFGPGTRLTVT.